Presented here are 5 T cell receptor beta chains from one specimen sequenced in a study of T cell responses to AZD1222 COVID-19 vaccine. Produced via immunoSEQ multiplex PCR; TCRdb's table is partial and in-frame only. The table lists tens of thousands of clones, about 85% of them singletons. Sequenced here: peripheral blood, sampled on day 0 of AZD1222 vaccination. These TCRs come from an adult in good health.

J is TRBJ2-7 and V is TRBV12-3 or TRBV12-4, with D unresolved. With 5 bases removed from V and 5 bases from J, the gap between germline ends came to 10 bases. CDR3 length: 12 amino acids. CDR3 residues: CASSLDGNEQYF. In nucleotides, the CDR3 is TGTGCCAGCAGTCTCGACGGAAACGAGCAGTACTTC.

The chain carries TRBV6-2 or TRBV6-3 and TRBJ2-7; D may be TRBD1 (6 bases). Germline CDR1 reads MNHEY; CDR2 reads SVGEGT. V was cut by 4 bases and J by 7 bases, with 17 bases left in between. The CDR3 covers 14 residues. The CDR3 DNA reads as TGTGCCAGCAGTTTCACCCGACAGGCTCGGGAGCAGTACTTC. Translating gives CASSFTRQAREQYF.

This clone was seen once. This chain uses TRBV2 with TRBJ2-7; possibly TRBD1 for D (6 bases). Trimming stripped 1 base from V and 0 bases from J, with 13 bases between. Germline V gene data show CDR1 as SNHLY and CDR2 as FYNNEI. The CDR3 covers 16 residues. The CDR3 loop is CASSEERQGISYEQYF. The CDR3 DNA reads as TGTGCCAGCAGTGAAGAGCGGCAGGGGATCTCCTACGAGCAGTACTTC.

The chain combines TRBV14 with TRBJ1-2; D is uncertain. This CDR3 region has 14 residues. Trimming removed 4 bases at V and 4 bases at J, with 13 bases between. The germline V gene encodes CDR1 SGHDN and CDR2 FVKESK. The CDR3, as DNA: TGTGCCAGCAGCCCAAGATACGGGCCCTATGGCTACACCTTC. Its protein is CASSPRYGPYGYTF.

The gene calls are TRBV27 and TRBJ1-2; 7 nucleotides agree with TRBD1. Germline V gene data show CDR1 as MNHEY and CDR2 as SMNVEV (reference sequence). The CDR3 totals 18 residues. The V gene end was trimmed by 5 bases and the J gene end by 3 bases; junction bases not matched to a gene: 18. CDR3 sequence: CASSTNRGSLRNHYGYTF. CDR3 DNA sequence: TGTGCCAGCAGTACCAACAGGGGCTCGTTACGTAACCACTATGGCTACACCTTC.